The clone carrying this T cell receptor beta chain was counted ten times or more. Its antigen is unidentified. This sample was included in a study of blood T cells in healthy people across ages. Study outcomes and limitations: Roughly linear age-related decline in beta diversity appeared, significant by age around 36.

CDR3 length: 16 residues. V was clipped by 2 bases and J by 7 bases, with 21 bases between them. CDR1 and CDR2 (germline): SGDLS, YYNGEE. Using a J-beta primer mix together with a sample-barcoded 5' primer, a second PCR was run for roughly 6 to 12 cycles. Each cDNA molecule carried a tag from a template-switch adaptor that contained 12 random nucleotides. All samples gave at least 2.5 million CDR3-containing paired-end reads. TCRdb called the 5' RACE reads again in MiXCR, with one record for every CDR3 protein. The sample holds roughly 1,500,000 distinct CDR3 sequences, 30% to 35% seen once. Caucasian individuals from Russia who were healthy and aged about 6 to 90 acted as donors.

Sequencing was done on a sample of blood. This TCR was sampled from a woman aged 25-40 years in good health. The rearrangement uses TRBV9 and TRBJ1-2; D remains unclear. CDR3 sequence: CASSVGVSSAVGGYTF. As DNA, the CDR3 is TGTGCCAGCAGCGTTGGGGTTAGCTCGGCGGTAGGTGGCTACACCTTC. Full variable domain (remainder filled in from reference TRBV9 and TRBJ1-2): DSGVTQTPKHLITATGQRVTLRCSPRSGDLSVYWYQQSLDQGLQFLIQYYNGEERAKGNILERFSAQQFPDLHSELNLSSLELGDSALYFCASSVGVSSAVGGYTFGSGTRLTVV.